Presented here are 27 T cell receptor beta chains from one specimen sequenced in a study of blood T cells in healthy people across ages. The authors ran a second PCR of about 7 to 11 cycles using a sample-barcoded 5' primer and a J-beta primer mix. In TCRdb, the 5' RACE reads were re-called with MiXCR into one record per CDR3 protein. The sample lists some 640,000 distinct CDR3 sequences; approximately 49% were seen once. The sample was blood. The receptor set was obtained from a woman between 55 and 75 years old in good health.

The V gene is TRBV29-1, the J gene TRBJ2-6, with 7 bases lining up with TRBD1. CDR3 length equals 15 residues. Germline V gives CDR1 SQVTM, CDR2 ANQGSEA. The trim removed 4 bases at V and 3 bases at J, leaving 6 bases unmatched. The CDR3 loop reads CSVGQGSFGANVLTF. In DNA form, the CDR3 reads TGCAGCGTTGGACAGGGTAGTTTTGGGGCCAACGTCCTGACTTTC.

V usage is TRBV29-1 and J usage is TRBJ1-1; tentatively, D is TRBD1 (6 bases). From germline, CDR1 is SQVTM and CDR2 ANQGSEA. The CDR3 loop spans 12 amino acids. Trimming shortened V by 7 bases and J by 8 bases, and 17 bases separated the two germline ends. CDR3 sequence (DNA): TGCAGCGCACAGGTGCGGGGGCCAGAAGCTTTCTTT. Translation: CSAQVRGPEAFF.

V usage is TRBV2 and J usage is TRBJ2-7; 7 nucleotides agree with TRBD1. The J call may not be correct, given that the DNA end is closer to TRBJ2-5. Germline-derived CDR1 and CDR2 are SNHLY and FYNNEI. The CDR3 has 14 residues. CDR3: CASSNGQARETQYF. CDR3 DNA sequence: TGTGCCAGCAGTAACGGACAGGCTCGAGAGACCCAGTACTTC.

V usage is TRBV20-1 and J usage is TRBJ2-1, with unresolved D. Trimming removed 2 bases at V and 6 bases at J, with 8 bases between. The CDR3 is 12 amino acids. CDR1 DFQATT and CDR2 SNEGSKA come from the germline V gene (reference sequence). CDR3 nucleotide sequence: TGCAGTGCTAGAAGAGACGCCAATGAGCAGTTCTTC. Translated, it gives CSARRDANEQFF.

The V and J genes are TRBV25-1 and TRBJ1-2; 7 bases are a match to TRBD1. V dropped 6 bases and J dropped 5; count of bases not matched to a gene: 12. Germline values: CDR1 MGHDK, CDR2 SYGVNS. This CDR3 comprises 15 residues. The CDR3 sequence: CASSVSPGTDYGYTF. The CDR3 nucleotides are TGTGCCAGCAGCGTTTCGCCCGGGACAGATTATGGCTACACCTTC.

Of note for this clonotype: The junction does not match germline at one end; this may be a read error. V usage is TRBV6-9 and J usage is TRBJ1-1; D gene ambiguous. The CDR3 has 18 residues. Germline CDR1 is MNHGY and CDR2 is SVAAGI. In DNA form, the CDR3 reads TGTGCCAGCAGTCATTCGAACCCCACCCCCAGCCTTGGGACTGAAGCTTTCTTT. This translates into CASSHSNPTPSLGTEAFF.

Note on this clonotype: At one end, the junction sequence differs from germline, possibly due to a read error. The gene calls are TRBV18 and TRBJ2-7; tentatively, D is TRBD1 or TRBD2 (6 bases each). Germline V CDR1 and CDR2: KGHSH, LQKENI. The CDR3 totals 15 residues. The CDR3 coding sequence is TGTGTCAGCTCACCAGAGGGGGGAGGTTCCTACGAGCAGTACTTC. This codes for CVSSPEGGGSYEQYF. Full variable domain (missing parts from reference TRBV18 and TRBJ2-7): NAGVMQNPRHLVRRRGQEARLRCSPMKGHSHVYWYRQLPEEGLKFMVYLQKENIIDESGMPKERFSAEFPKEGPSILRIQQVVRGDSAAYFCVSSPEGGGSYEQYFGPGTRLTVT.

In its sample, this clonotype was seen a few times. V gene TRBV14 combines with J gene TRBJ2-7; D call uncertain. Trimming removed 2 bases at V and 7 bases at J, with 12 bases between. Germline CDR1 SGHDN, CDR2 FVKESK. The length of the CDR3 is 13 residues. This CDR3 reads CASSQSIILEQYF. The CDR3 DNA reads TGTGCCAGCAGCCAAAGTATTATTTTGGAGCAGTACTTC.

This clonotype was detected a few times. This chain links TRBV7-9 with TRBJ2-7, with 11 bases lining up with TRBD2. This CDR3 has 17 amino acids. Germline V gene sequence: CDR1 SEHNR, CDR2 FQNEAQ (reference sequence). The J segment lost 4 bases and the V segment lost 5 bases, leaving 13 bases of the junction unmatched. The CDR3 nucleotides read TGTGCCAGCAGCCCCCGACTAGCGGGACCTCTGCGATACGAGCAGTACTTC. It translates to CASSPRLAGPLRYEQYF.

In its sample, this clonotype was seen a few times. The chain joins TRBV12-3 or TRBV12-4 to TRBJ2-5; 9 bases match TRBD1. The CDR3 covers 14 residues. The V and J ends lost 6 bases and 5 bases, in that order; junction bases with no gene match: 7. The CDR3 DNA sequence: TGTGCCAGCAGAGAACAGGGGGCTGGTGAGACCCAGTACTTC. Protein product: CASREQGAGETQYF.

Many counts were recorded for this clonotype. V is TRBV10-3 and J is TRBJ2-7; a weak D match, TRBD2 (6 bases). The CDR3 consists of 12 residues. CDR1 is ENHRY, CDR2 SYGVKD, per germline. Trimming removed 10 bases at V and 3 bases at J, with 13 bases between. In DNA form, the CDR3 reads TGTGCCAGCTCGGGAGACGTCTACGAGCAGTACTTC. Its translation is CASSGDVYEQYF.

The rearrangement uses TRBV10-3 and TRBJ2-5; D is possibly TRBD1 (5 bases). In germline, CDR1 is ENHRY, CDR2 SYGVKD. Trimming stripped 10 bases from V and 4 bases from J, with 16 bases between. This CDR3 comprises 13 residues. In nucleotides, the CDR3 is TGTGCCACTCAGACGAGCCAGGGAGAGACCCAGTACTTC. The encoded protein is CATQTSQGETQYF.

Here the CDR3 reads CSAQDGLDDEQFF. In DNA, the CDR3 is TGCAGTGCCCAAGATGGACTAGACGATGAGCAGTTCTTC. The chain employs TRBV20-1 and TRBJ2-1; 7 positions agree with TRBD2. In germline, CDR1 is DFQATT, CDR2 SNEGSKA (reference sequence). The CDR3 totals 13 residues. The ends lost 6 bases at V and 8 bases at J; junction bases unmatched: 10.

This clonotype was detected many times. The chain carries TRBV9 and TRBJ2-6; no firm D call. V lost 0 bases and J lost 2, with 0 bases in between. The CDR3 has 13 amino acids. From germline, CDR1 is SGDLS and CDR2 YYNGEE. This CDR3 is CASSVAGANVLTF. Here the CDR3 DNA reads TGTGCCAGCAGCGTAGCTGGGGCCAACGTCCTGACTTTC.

This clonotype was counted between two and nine times. V and J are TRBV27 and TRBJ2-3, with 13 bases identical to TRBD2. The CDR3 covers 17 residues. With 7 bases clipped from V and 7 bases from J, the junction kept 14 bases outside the gene matches. Germline V gene data show CDR1 as MNHEY and CDR2 as SMNVEV (reference sequence). This chain's CDR3 is CASTPWTSGRAAHTQYF. CDR3 nucleotide sequence: TGTGCCAGCACCCCTTGGACTAGCGGGAGAGCAGCCCATACGCAGTATTTT.

The J gene is TRBJ2-3, the V gene TRBV9; D possibly corresponds to TRBD2 (6 bases). This CDR3 has 15 residues. Germline CDR1 SGDLS, CDR2 YYNGEE. V was clipped by 4 bases and J by 2 bases, with 14 bases between them. The CDR3: CASSTRDFSTDTQYF. The CDR3 coding sequence is TGTGCCAGCAGCACCCGGGACTTCTCCACAGATACGCAGTATTTT.

Regarding this clonotype: Being one base from a much bigger clone, this may be a read error. CDR3 nucleotide sequence: TGCAGTGCCCAGACAGGGGAGTCCTACAATGGGCAGTTCTTC. The encoded protein is CSAQTGESYNGQFF. The chain joins TRBV20-1 to TRBJ2-1, with TRBD1 matching over 8 bases. In germline, CDR1 is DFQATT, CDR2 SNEGSKA (reference sequence). The CDR3 spans 14 residues.

This clonotype has a count of ten or more. The chain combines TRBV28 with TRBJ2-5, with TRBD2 identical over 10 bases. Germline lookup yields CDR1 MDHEN and CDR2 SYDVKM. The V and J ends lost 6 bases and 2 bases, in that order; junction bases with no gene match: 3. The CDR3 sequence is 14 residues long. CDR3 sequence reads: CASRPGLAQETQYF. The CDR3 DNA follows: TGTGCCAGCAGGCCGGGACTAGCGCAAGAGACCCAGTACTTC.

The CDR3 nucleotides read TGTGCCACCAGCAGGGGGGGGGCAGGGCTAGACTATGGCTACACCTTC. Residues: CATSRGGAGLDYGYTF. The J gene is TRBJ1-2, the V gene TRBV15; TRBD1 might be the D (6 bases). Germline V gives CDR1 LNHNV, CDR2 YYDKDF (reference sequence). The CDR3 is 16 amino acids. Deletions cut 3 bases from V and 3 bases from J, with 17 bases between.

The chain employs TRBV27 and TRBJ2-2; D ambiguous. The ends were cut back, 6 bases at V and 0 bases at J, with 5 bases in the middle. Germline V gives CDR1 MNHEY, CDR2 SMNVEV (reference sequence). This CDR3 comprises 13 residues. The CDR3 DNA sequence: TGTGCCAGCAGCCAATCGAACACCGGGGAGCTGTTTTTT. Protein: CASSQSNTGELFF.

The chain links TRBV5-6 to TRBJ2-7, with 7 bases matching TRBD2. Per germline, CDR1 SGHDT and CDR2 YYEEEE. The junction had 5 bases not matched to a gene; V was cut back by 0 bases and J by 5 bases. This CDR3 comprises 14 residues. The CDR3 region is CASSLGTRAHEQYF. The CDR3 nucleotides are TGTGCCAGCAGCTTGGGGACTAGGGCCCACGAGCAGTACTTC.

This clonotype was found many times. V gene TRBV29-1 combines with J gene TRBJ1-2; the D gene is possibly TRBD1 (5 bases). Germline-derived CDR1 and CDR2 are SQVTM and ANQGSEA. The CDR3 runs to 16 residues. Trimming pared 7 bases from V and 3 bases from J, leaving 24 bases between. CDR3: CSGGDPKGPLDYGYTF. CDR3 in DNA: TGCAGCGGGGGGGACCCCAAAGGCCCACTGGACTATGGCTACACCTTC. The full variable domain, with the rest looked up from reference TRBV29-1 and TRBJ1-2, is SAVISQKPSRDICQRGTSLTIQCQVDSQVTMMFWYRQQPGQSLTLIATANQGSEATYESGFVIDKFPISRPNLTFSTLTVSNMSPEDSSIYLCSGGDPKGPLDYGYTFGSGTRLTVV.

The table lists this clonotype with many counts. This chain joins TRBV4-3 and TRBJ2-5, with 10 positions matching TRBD1. Per germline, CDR1 LGHNA and CDR2 YSLEER. The ends lost 1 base at V and 4 bases at J; junction bases unmatched: 0. The CDR3 covers 14 residues. This CDR3 reads CASSQGTGGETQYF. CDR3 DNA: TGCGCCAGCAGCCAAGGGACAGGGGGAGAGACCCAGTACTTC.

On this clonotype itself: A much larger clone differs from this one at a single base, so this may be a read error. The chain recombines TRBV29-1 with TRBJ2-5; D remains unclear. Trimming took 7 bases from V and 2 from J, leaving 11 bases between them. Per the germline V gene, CDR1 is SQVTM and CDR2 is ANQGSEA. This CDR3 comprises 12 residues. The CDR3 nucleotides read TGCAGCGCTGGGCAGGCTCAAGAGACCCAGTACTTC. It yields the protein CSAGQAQETQYF.

This clonotype was detected only a few times. The V call is TRBV5-1, the J call TRBJ1-4, with 8 positions matching TRBD1. Germline V gives CDR1 SGHRS, CDR2 YFSETQ. CDR3 length equals 15 residues. The junction had 6 bases not matched to a gene; V was cut back by 1 base and J by 7 bases. As DNA, the CDR3 is TGCGCCAGCAGCTTGCAGACAGGGGCTAGTGAAAAACTGTTTTTT. Its protein product is CASSLQTGASEKLFF.

This clonotype was recorded a few times. The genes are TRBV3-1 and TRBJ1-1; D call uncertain. Germline V CDR1 and CDR2: LGHDT, YNNKEL (reference sequence). CDR3 length: 12 amino acids. V dropped 1 base and J dropped 8 bases, with 8 bases sitting between them. The CDR3 DNA reads as TGTGCCAGCAGCCAAGTTGGAGGGGAAGCTTTCTTT. This translates into CASSQVGGEAFF.

This clonotype appeared many times. This chain's CDR3 is CASSRTSGNNEQFF. CDR3 coding DNA: TGTGCCAGCAGCCGGACTAGCGGTAACAATGAGCAGTTCTTC. J is TRBJ2-1 and V is TRBV7-9; 10 nucleotides match TRBD2. The CDR3 covers 14 residues. V lost 5 bases, J lost 5 bases, and 3 bases stayed unmatched. Per germline, CDR1 SEHNR and CDR2 FQNEAQ (reference sequence).